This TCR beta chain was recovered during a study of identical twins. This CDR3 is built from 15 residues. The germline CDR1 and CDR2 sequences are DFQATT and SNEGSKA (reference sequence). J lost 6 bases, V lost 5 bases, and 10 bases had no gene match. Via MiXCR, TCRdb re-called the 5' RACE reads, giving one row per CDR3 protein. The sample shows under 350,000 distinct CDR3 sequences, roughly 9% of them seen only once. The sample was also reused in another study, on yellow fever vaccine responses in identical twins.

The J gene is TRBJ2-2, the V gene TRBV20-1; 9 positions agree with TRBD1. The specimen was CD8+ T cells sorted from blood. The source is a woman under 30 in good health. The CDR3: CSAESGTGKAGELFF. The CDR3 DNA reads TGCAGTGCTGAAAGTGGGACAGGGAAGGCCGGGGAGCTGTTTTTT.